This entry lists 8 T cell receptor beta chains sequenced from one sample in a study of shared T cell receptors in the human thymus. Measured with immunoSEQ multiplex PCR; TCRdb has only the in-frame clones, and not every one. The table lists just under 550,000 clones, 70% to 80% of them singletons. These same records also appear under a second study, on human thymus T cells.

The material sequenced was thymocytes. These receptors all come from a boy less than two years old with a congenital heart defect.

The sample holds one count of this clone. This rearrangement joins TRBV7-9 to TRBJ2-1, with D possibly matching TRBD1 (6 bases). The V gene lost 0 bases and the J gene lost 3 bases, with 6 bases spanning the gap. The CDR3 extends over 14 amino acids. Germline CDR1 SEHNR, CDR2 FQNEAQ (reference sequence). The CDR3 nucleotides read TGTGCCAGCAGCTTAGCGGACAGCTACAATGAGCAGTTCTTC. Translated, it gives CASSLADSYNEQFF.

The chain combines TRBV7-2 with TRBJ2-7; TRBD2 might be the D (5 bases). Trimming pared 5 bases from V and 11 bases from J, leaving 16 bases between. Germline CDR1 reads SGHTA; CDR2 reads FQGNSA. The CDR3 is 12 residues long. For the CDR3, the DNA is TGTGCCAGCAGCCCACCGTCGTCCGGGGAGTACTTC. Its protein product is CASSPPSSGEYF.

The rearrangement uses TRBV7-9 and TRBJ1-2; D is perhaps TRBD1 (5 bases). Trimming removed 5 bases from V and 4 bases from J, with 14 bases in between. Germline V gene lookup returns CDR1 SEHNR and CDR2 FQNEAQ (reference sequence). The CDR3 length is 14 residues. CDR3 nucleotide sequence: TGTGCCAGCAGCCCCTCAGGGTGGGGCTATGGCTACACCTTC. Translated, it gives CASSPSGWGYGYTF.

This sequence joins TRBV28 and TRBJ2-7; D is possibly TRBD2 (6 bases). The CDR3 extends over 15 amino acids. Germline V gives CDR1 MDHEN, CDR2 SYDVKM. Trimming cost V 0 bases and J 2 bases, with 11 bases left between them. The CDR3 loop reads CASSLCGGKPYEQYF. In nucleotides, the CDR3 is TGTGCCAGCAGTTTATGCGGGGGAAAGCCCTACGAGCAGTACTTC. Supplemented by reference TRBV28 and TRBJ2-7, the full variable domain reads DVKVTQSSRYLVKRTGEKVFLECVQDMDHENMFWYRQDPGLGLRLIYFSYDVKMKEKGDIPEGYSVSREKKERFSLILESASTNQTSMYLCASSLCGGKPYEQYFGPGTRLTVT.

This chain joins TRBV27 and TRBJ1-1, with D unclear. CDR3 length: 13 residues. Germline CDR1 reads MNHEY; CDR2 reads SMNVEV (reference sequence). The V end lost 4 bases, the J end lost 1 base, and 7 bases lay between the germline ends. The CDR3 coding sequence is TGTGCCAGCAGTTCAAGGAGGAACACTGAAGCTTTCTTT. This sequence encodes CASSSRRNTEAFF.

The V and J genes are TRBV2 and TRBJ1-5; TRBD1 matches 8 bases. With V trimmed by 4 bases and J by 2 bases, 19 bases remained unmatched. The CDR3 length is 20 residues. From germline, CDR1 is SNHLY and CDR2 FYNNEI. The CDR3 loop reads CASSGIRTGRGVIGNQPQHF. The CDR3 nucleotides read TGTGCCAGCAGTGGAATCCGGACAGGGAGGGGGGTCATAGGCAATCAGCCCCAGCATTTT. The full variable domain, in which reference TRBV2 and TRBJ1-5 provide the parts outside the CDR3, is EPEVTQTPSHQVTQMGQEVILRCVPISNHLYFYWYRQILGQKVEFLVSFYNNEISEKSEIFDDQFSVERPDGSNFTLKIRSTKLEDSAMYFCASSGIRTGRGVIGNQPQHFGDGTRLSIL.

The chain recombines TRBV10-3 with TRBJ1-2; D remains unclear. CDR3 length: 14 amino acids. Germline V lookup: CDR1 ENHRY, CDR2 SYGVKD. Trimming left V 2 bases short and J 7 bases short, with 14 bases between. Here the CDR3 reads CAISEPGIGSGYTF. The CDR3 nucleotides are TGTGCCATCAGTGAGCCGGGGATCGGGTCTGGCTACACCTTC.

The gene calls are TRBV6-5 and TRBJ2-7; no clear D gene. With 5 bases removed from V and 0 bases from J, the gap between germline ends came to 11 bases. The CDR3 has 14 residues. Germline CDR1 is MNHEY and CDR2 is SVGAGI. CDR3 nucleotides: TGTGCCAGCAGTGGCCCAGTGCCCTCCTACGAGCAGTACTTC. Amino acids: CASSGPVPSYEQYF.